One sample yielded the 19 T cell receptor beta chains listed below, sequenced in a study of cytomegalovirus exposure and HLA in healthy donors. Use of 60 Vbeta and 13 Jbeta primers characterized the PCR. Clones were read by immunoSEQ multiplex PCR, and TCRdb kept only the in-frame ones, dropping some. The sample consists of about 55,000 clones, roughly 53% of them appearing once. Sequencing was carried out using PBMCs. The receptor source for this set is a human donor in good health.

This clone has a handful of counts. The rearrangement uses TRBV7-9 and TRBJ1-3, with D unresolved. CDR1 and CDR2 (germline): SEHNR, FQNEAQ (reference sequence). There are 16 residues in the CDR3. Deletions cut 5 bases from V and 0 bases from J, with 14 bases between. The chain's CDR3 is CASSPMRIRSGNTIYF. CDR3 DNA sequence: TGTGCCAGCAGCCCCATGAGGATTCGCTCTGGAAACACCATATATTTT.

The V gene is TRBV6-5, the J gene TRBJ1-1; the D gene is possibly TRBD1 (5 bases). V dropped 6 bases and J dropped 4 bases, with 18 bases sitting between them. Germline CDR1 reads MNHEY; CDR2 reads SVGAGI. The CDR3 loop spans 15 amino acids. The CDR3 nucleotides read TGTGCCAGCAGCTCTTGGGAGGGGAGGGCCACTGAAGCTTTCTTT. Translated, it gives CASSSWEGRATEAFF.

The V gene is TRBV6-1, the J gene TRBJ2-7; 9 positions match TRBD1. This CDR3 is 15 amino acids long. CDR1 MNHNS and CDR2 SASEGT come from the germline V gene. V shed 6 bases, J shed 7 bases, and the junction held 13 bases outside the gene matches. The DNA of the CDR3 is TGTGCCAGCAGGGTACAGACAGGGGGACCAGAGGAGCAGTACTTC. Translated: CASRVQTGGPEEQYF.

V and J are TRBV19 and TRBJ1-1; 9 bases align to TRBD1. Germline trimming cut 6 bases from V and 7 bases from J; bases unmatched to any gene: 12. Germline V lookup: CDR1 LNHDA, CDR2 SQIVND (reference sequence). CDR3 length: 15 amino acids. CDR3 residues: CASRAPGTGSHEAFF. DNA of the CDR3: TGTGCCAGTAGAGCCCCCGGGACAGGGTCCCATGAAGCTTTCTTT.

The chain carries TRBV7-3 and TRBJ2-5; 8 nucleotides line up with TRBD2. The germline gives CDR1 SGHTA, CDR2 FQGTGA. V shed 5 bases and J 4 bases; nucleotides not matched to a gene: 9. The CDR3 length is 15 residues. The CDR3 nucleotides are TGTGCCAGCAGCCCCTCGGGACTAGTCCGAGAGACCCAGTACTTC. It codes for CASSPSGLVRETQYF.

V is TRBV5-1 and J is TRBJ2-1; weak D call: TRBD2 (5 bases). This CDR3 has 14 residues. CDR1 is SGHRS and CDR2 is YFSETQ in the germline V gene. Trimming left V 0 bases short and J 4 bases short, with 8 bases between. The CDR3 protein is CASSLGSGYNEQFF. The DNA of the CDR3 is TGCGCCAGCAGCTTGGGTTCGGGGTACAATGAGCAGTTCTTC.

The chain carries TRBV7-9 and TRBJ1-1, with 9 bases identical to TRBD1. V was clipped by 7 bases and J by 1 base; unmatched bases: 7. The CDR3 consists of 15 residues. CDR1 and CDR2 (germline): SEHNR, FQNEAQ (reference sequence). CDR3 in amino acids: CASTSRGQGNTEAFF. The CDR3 DNA is TGTGCCAGCACGTCAAGGGGACAGGGGAACACTGAAGCTTTCTTT.

This clone was observed a few times. The V call is TRBV4-1, the J call TRBJ2-3, with 15 bases that match TRBD2. The CDR3 loop spans 17 amino acids. J gave up 6 bases and V 4 bases, and 8 bases lay outside the gene matches. Germline CDR1 reads MGHRA; CDR2 reads YSYEKL. The CDR3 nucleotides read TGCGCCAGCAGCCCTCGGACTAGCGGGGGGGCCGGGGATACGCAGTATTTT. It specifies CASSPRTSGGAGDTQYF.

CDR3 protein: CASSFQGAGETQYF. The CDR3 nucleotides are TGCGCCAGCAGCTTCCAGGGGGCGGGGGAGACCCAGTACTTC. This chain joins TRBV5-1 and TRBJ2-5; 8 nucleotides match TRBD1. This CDR3 has 14 amino acids. From germline, CDR1 is SGHRS and CDR2 YFSETQ. After removal of 2 bases from V and 5 bases from J, the junction contained 5 bases not matched to a gene.

This clone was picked up a small number of times. The V gene is TRBV19, the J gene TRBJ1-5; D not resolved. This CDR3 comprises 12 residues. The germline CDR1 and CDR2 sequences are LNHDA and SQIVND (reference sequence). Trimming stripped 6 bases from V and 3 bases from J, with 6 bases between. The CDR3 bases are TGTGCCAGTAGGAGTTCCAATCAGCCCCAGCATTTT. Protein: CASRSSNQPQHF.

This clone was seen a single time. CDR3 in DNA: TGTGCCAGCAGTTTACGGGCCCCAGGGGTCGAGACCCAGTACTTC. Its translation: CASSLRAPGVETQYF. The J gene is TRBJ2-5, the V gene TRBV27, with D maybe TRBD1 (6 bases). The length of the CDR3 is 15 residues. The ends were cut back, 2 bases at V and 5 bases at J, with 15 bases in the middle. CDR1 and CDR2 (germline): MNHEY, SMNVEV (reference sequence).

The chain has TRBV7-2 and TRBJ2-7; TRBD1 is a possible D gene (5 bases). CDR3 size: 13 residues. CDR1 and CDR2 (germline): SGHTA, FQGNSA. Trimming pared 0 bases from V and 6 bases from J, leaving 9 bases between. The DNA of the CDR3 is TGTGCCAGCAGCTTAGCGCATGGGGCCGAGCAGTACTTC. Its protein is CASSLAHGAEQYF.

V is TRBV11-2 and J is TRBJ2-5, with 9 bases aligning to TRBD2. The CDR3 has 16 amino acids. The J segment lost 5 bases and the V segment lost 5 bases, leaving 12 bases of the junction unmatched. Germline V CDR1 and CDR2: SGHAT, FQNNGV. CDR3 bases: TGTGCCAGCAGCCCCTATTACGGGGGGACTAGCGAGACCCAGTACTTC. Translating it yields CASSPYYGGTSETQYF.

V gene TRBV6-6 combines with J gene TRBJ1-2; D remains unclear. Germline values: CDR1 MNHNY, CDR2 SVGAGI (reference sequence). Trimming left V 0 bases short and J 6 bases short, with 11 bases between. The CDR3 has 14 amino acids. Here the CDR3 DNA reads TGTGCCAGCAGTTACTCGGGCCGAGTGGATGGCTACACCTTC. Its translation: CASSYSGRVDGYTF.

This clone appeared a few times. The chain has TRBV6-6 and TRBJ2-5; D might be TRBD1 (5 bases). Trimming took off 0 bases at V and 3 bases at J, with 11 bases between the two ends. CDR1 is MNHNY, CDR2 SVGAGI, per germline (reference sequence). This CDR3 has 15 residues. The CDR3 DNA sequence: TGTGCCAGCAGTTACTCCCCAGGGCAGGAAGAGACCCAGTACTTC. Translating it yields CASSYSPGQEETQYF.

The genes are TRBV7-9 and TRBJ1-2; 7 nucleotides agree with TRBD1. Germline V CDR1 and CDR2: SEHNR, FQNEAQ (reference sequence). The CDR3 length is 13 residues. Germline trimming cut 5 bases from V and 7 bases from J; bases unmatched to any gene: 7. The CDR3 reads CASSPSGGPGYTF. Here the CDR3 DNA reads TGTGCCAGCAGCCCCTCAGGGGGACCTGGCTACACCTTC. The variable domain in full, with the rest retrieved from reference TRBV7-9 and TRBJ1-2, is DTGVSQNPRHKITKRGQNVTFRCDPISEHNRLYWYRQTLGQGPEFLTYFQNEAQLEKSRLLSDRFSAERPKGSFSTLEIQRTEQGDSAMYLCASSPSGGPGYTFGSGTRLTVV.

The V call is TRBV7-9, the J call TRBJ2-2, with 8 positions matching TRBD2. CDR3 length: 15 residues. The V gene's germline CDR1 is SEHNR and CDR2 FQNEAQ (reference sequence). Germline trimming cut 6 bases from V and 8 bases from J; bases unmatched to any gene: 11. DNA for the CDR3: TGTGCCAGCAGGAACCAACCGGGACTAGAGGGGGAGCTGTTTTTT. It yields the protein CASRNQPGLEGELFF. Variable domain in full (rest from reference TRBV7-9 and TRBJ2-2): DTGVSQNPRHKITKRGQNVTFRCDPISEHNRLYWYRQTLGQGPEFLTYFQNEAQLEKSRLLSDRFSAERPKGSFSTLEIQRTEQGDSAMYLCASRNQPGLEGELFFGEGSRLTVL.

J is TRBJ1-2 and V is TRBV7-2; 11 bases fit TRBD1. Germline values: CDR1 SGHTA, CDR2 FQGNSA. V dropped 5 bases and J dropped 10; count of bases not matched to a gene: 12. This CDR3 contains 15 residues. CDR3 in amino acids: CASSARVVGQGDYTF. The DNA for the CDR3 is TGTGCCAGCAGCGCCCGGGTAGTGGGACAGGGGGACTACACCTTC.

This clone occurred once. The chain links TRBV11-2 to TRBJ1-2, with 8 bases identical to TRBD1. This CDR3 has 14 residues. Germline CDR1 SGHAT, CDR2 FQNNGV. J lost 3 bases, V lost 1 base, and 1 base had no gene match. CDR3 residues: CASSLGQGHYGYTF. In DNA form, the CDR3 reads TGTGCCAGCAGCTTAGGACAGGGGCACTATGGCTACACCTTC. The full variable domain, its missing parts supplied by reference TRBV11-2 and TRBJ1-2, is EAGVAQSPRYKIIEKRQSVAFWCNPISGHATLYWYQQILGQGPKLLIQFQNNGVVDDSQLPKDRFSAERLKGVDSTLKIQPAKLEDSAVYLCASSLGQGHYGYTFGSGTRLTVV.